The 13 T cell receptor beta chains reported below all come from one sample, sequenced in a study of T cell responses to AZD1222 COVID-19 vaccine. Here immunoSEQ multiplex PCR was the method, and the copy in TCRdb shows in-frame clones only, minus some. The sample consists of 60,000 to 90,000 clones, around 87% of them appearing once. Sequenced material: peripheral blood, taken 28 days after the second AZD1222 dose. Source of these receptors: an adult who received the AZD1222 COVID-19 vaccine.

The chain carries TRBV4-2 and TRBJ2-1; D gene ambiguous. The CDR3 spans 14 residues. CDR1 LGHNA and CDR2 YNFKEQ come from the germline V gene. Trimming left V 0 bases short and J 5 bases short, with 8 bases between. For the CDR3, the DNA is TGTGCCAGCAGCCAAGATCGGCAAAACAATGAGCAGTTCTTC. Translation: CASSQDRQNNEQFF.

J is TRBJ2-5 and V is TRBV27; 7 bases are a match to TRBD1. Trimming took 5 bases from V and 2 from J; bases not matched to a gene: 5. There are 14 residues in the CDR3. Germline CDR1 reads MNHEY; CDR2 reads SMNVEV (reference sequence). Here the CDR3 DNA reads TGTGCCAGCAGTCTGACAGGGCGTCAAGAGACCCAGTACTTC. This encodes CASSLTGRQETQYF.

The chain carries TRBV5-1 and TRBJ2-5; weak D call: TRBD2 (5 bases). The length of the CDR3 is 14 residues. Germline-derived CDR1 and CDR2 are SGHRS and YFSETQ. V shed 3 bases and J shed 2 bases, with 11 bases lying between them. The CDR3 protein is CASSSGLKQETQYF. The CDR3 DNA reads TGCGCCAGCAGCTCAGGACTGAAACAAGAGACCCAGTACTTC.

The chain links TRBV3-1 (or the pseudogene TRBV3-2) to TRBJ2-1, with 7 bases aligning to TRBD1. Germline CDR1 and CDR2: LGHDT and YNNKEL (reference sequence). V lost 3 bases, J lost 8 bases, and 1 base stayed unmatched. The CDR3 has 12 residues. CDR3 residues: CASSQTGYEQFF. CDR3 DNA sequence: TGTGCCAGCAGCCAGACAGGGTATGAGCAGTTCTTC.

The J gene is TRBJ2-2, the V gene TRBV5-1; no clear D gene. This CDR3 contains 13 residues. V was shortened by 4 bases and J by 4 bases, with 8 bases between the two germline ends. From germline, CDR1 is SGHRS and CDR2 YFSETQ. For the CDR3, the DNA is TGCGCCAGCAGCACCGTAGGCACCGGGGAGCTGTTTTTT. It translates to CASSTVGTGELFF.

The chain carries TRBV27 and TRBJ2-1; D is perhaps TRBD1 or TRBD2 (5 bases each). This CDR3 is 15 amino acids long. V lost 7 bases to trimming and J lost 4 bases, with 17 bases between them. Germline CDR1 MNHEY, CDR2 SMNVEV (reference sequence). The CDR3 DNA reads TGTGCCAGCACTAAAACCGGGGCGACATACAATGAGCAGTTCTTC. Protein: CASTKTGATYNEQFF.

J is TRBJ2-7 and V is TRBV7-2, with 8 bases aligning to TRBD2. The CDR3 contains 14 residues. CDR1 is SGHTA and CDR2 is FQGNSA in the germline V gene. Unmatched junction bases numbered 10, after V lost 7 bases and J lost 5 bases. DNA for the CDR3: TGTGCCAGCACCTCGGGGGGGAGGAAGGACGAGCAGTACTTC. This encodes CASTSGGRKDEQYF. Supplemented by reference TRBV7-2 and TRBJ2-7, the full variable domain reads GAGVSQSPSNKVTEKGKDVELRCDPISGHTALYWYRQSLGQGLEFLIYFQGNSAPDKSGLPSDRFSAERTGGSVSTLTIQRTQQEDSAVYLCASTSGGRKDEQYFGPGTRLTVT.

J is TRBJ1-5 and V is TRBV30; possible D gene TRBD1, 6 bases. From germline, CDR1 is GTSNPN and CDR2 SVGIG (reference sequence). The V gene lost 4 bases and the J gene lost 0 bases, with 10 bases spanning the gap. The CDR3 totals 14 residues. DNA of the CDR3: TGTGCCTGGAATACAGGGAATAGCAATCAGCCCCAGCATTTT. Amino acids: CAWNTGNSNQPQHF.

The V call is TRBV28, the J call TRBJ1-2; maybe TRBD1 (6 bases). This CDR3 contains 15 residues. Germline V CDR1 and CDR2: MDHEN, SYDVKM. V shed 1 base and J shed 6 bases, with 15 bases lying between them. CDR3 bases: TGTGCCAGCAGTTTATCCCTACAGGGAATAGATGGCTACACCTTC. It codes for CASSLSLQGIDGYTF.

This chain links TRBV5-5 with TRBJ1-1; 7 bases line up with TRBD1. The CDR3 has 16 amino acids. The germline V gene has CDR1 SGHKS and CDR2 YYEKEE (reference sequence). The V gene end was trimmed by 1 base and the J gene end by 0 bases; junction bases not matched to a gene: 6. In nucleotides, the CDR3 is TGTGCCAGCAGCTTGACAGGGGACCTCATGAACACTGAAGCTTTCTTT. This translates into CASSLTGDLMNTEAFF.

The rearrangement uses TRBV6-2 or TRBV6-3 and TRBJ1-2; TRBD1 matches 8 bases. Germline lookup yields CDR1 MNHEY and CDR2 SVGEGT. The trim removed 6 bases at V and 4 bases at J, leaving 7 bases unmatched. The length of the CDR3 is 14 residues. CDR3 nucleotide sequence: TGTGCCAGCAGCCCTAGACAGGGGTCCTATGGCTACACCTTC. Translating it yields CASSPRQGSYGYTF.

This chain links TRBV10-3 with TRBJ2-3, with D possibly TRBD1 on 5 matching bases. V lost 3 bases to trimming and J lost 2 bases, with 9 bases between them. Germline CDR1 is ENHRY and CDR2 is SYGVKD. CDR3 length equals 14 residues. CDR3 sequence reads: CAISDSRDTDTQYF. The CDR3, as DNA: TGTGCCATCAGTGATTCCAGGGACACAGATACGCAGTATTTT.

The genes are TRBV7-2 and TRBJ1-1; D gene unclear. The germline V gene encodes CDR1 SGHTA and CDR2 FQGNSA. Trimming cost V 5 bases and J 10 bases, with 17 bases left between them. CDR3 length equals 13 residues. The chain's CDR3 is CASSALLWSGAFF. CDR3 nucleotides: TGTGCCAGCAGCGCCCTTCTATGGTCCGGAGCTTTCTTT.